This T cell receptor (beta chain) was identified in a study of cytotoxic CD8 clonotypes in ibrutinib-treated CLL. Data came from immunoSEQ multiplex PCR; TCRdb stores just in-frame clones and leaves some out. In the table there are roughly 220,000 clones, 60% to 80% of which are singletons. Germline CDR1 reads LNHDA; CDR2 reads SQIVND (reference sequence). The CDR3 sequence is 14 residues long. V was clipped by 4 bases and J by 3 bases; unmatched bases: 3. The sample was PBMCs, taken after 12 months of ibrutinib treatment. This clonotype originated in a human donor with chronic lymphocytic leukemia. V and J are TRBV19 and TRBJ2-3; 8 nucleotides align to TRBD1. The CDR3 bases are TGTGCCAGTAGTAACCAGGGGGCGACAGATACGCAGTATTTT. This gives the protein CASSNQGATDTQYF.